This TCR beta chain appears in the sequencing data of a study of shared clonotypes between healthy human individuals. The CDR3 is 13 amino acids. The trim removed 5 bases at V and 7 bases at J, leaving 5 bases unmatched. Germline assignment: CDR1 MNHNS and CDR2 SASEGT. Assay execution took place at the deep level. Original processing methods: ImmunoSEQ output held junction-only sequences without quality scores, so filtering differed. Profiling relied on immunoSEQ multiplex PCR, and the TCRdb table lists in-frame clones only, not all of them. That table gives V, J and clone size, and the DNA gave D and trimming. The repertoire includes 1,400,000 or so clones, about 98.5% of them detected once, and roughly 0.35% sits in the top ten. Everyone who donated was a Caucasian adult who lived in Nashville, Tennessee. Investigators divided CD4+ cells into CD45RA+ naive and CD45RA-negative memory subsets. This clone has just one count.

The chain combines TRBV6-1 with TRBJ2-1; 7 nucleotides agree with TRBD1. The sample was naive CD4+ T cells sorted from blood. The subset is: CD45RA+ positively selected. The sequence was obtained from a man aged 30 to 39 in good health. CDR3 sequence (DNA): TGTGCCAGCAGTTTGACAGGGTGGAATGAGCAGTTCTTC. As protein: CASSLTGWNEQFF.